The source of this T cell receptor beta chain is a study of shared clonotypes between healthy human individuals. Across the whole study: Used for every donor were three CD4 naive, three CD4 memory, two CD8 naive and one CD8 memory plate. Study results and caveats: A reduction in generation probabilities was seen for non-shared clonotypes relative to those shared by all four donors.

Deep was the level at which the assay was run. Only in-frame clones appear in the TCRdb table, and some are missing; sequencing was by immunoSEQ multiplex PCR. The sample lists millions of clones, roughly 94% seen once, with 0.1% to 0.15% in the top ten. CDR3 size: 13 residues. Germline lookup yields CDR1 LNHDA and CDR2 SQIVND (reference sequence). V lost 5 bases, J lost 8 bases, and 12 bases lay in between. A note on this clone: Its antigen is still unknown.

All donors were healthy HIV-negative adults lacking recent acute infections or vaccinations. This receptor was obtained from a man aged 18 to 30 in good health. Sequenced input: naive CD4+ T cells sorted from blood. The subset denotes: CD45RA+ positively selected. The chain recombines TRBV19 with TRBJ2-2, with unresolved D. Here the CDR3 reads CASSFTWEGELFF. The CDR3 nucleotides are TGTGCCAGTAGTTTCACCTGGGAAGGGGAGCTGTTTTTT.